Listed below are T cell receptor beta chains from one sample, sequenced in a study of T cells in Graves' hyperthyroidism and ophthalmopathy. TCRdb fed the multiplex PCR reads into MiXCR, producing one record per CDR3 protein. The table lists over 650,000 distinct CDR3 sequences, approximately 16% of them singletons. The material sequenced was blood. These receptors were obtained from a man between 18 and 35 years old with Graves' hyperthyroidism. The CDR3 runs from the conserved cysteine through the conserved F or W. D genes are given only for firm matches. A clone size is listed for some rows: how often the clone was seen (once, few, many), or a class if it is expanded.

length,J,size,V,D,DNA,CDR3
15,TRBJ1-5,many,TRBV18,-,TGTGCCAGCTCATCGGGGGTTGCGGGCAATCAGCCCCAGCATTTT,CASSSGVAGNQPQHF
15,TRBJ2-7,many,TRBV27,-,TGTGCCAGCAGTGATGGACCGGGTCCCCGCTACGAGCAGTACTTC,CASSDGPGPRYEQYF
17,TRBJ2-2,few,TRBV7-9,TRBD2,TGTGCCAGCAGCTCCCTCCAGCGGGACGCGAACACCGGGGAGCTGTTTTTT,CASSSLQRDANTGELFF
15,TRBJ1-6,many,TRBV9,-,TGTGCCAGCAGCACCCCCGATGAGCGAAATTCACCCCTCCACTTT,CASSTPDERNSPLHF
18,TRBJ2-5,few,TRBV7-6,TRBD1,TGTGCCAGCAGTTCCTCAAGACGGGACAGGGAAATGCAAGAGACCCAGTACTTC,CASSSSRRDREMQETQYF
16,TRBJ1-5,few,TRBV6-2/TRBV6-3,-,TGTGCCAGCAGTTACCGTGCTCAGGCCAGCAATCAGCCCCAGCATTTT,CASSYRAQASNQPQHF
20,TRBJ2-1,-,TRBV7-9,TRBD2,TGTGCCAGCAGCGCGCGACGGACTAGCGGGAGGGGAATCATCCCGGAGGAGCAGTTCTTC,CASSARRTSGRGIIPEEQFF
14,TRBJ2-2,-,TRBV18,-,TGTGCCAGCTCGCCTGGGACTCCACGGGTGGAGCTGTTTTTT,CASSPGTPRVELFF
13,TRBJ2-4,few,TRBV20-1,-,TGCAGTGCTAAAAAGTCGGCCAAAAACATTCAGTACTTC,CSAKKSAKNIQYF
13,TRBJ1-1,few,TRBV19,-,TGTGCCAGTAGTACGCGGACAGACACTGAAGCTTTCTTT,CASSTRTDTEAFF
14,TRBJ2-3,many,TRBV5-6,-,TGTGCCAGCAGCTTGCCTGGTTTCTACTATACGCAGTATTTT,CASSLPGFYYTQYF
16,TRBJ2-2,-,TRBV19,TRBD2,TGTGCCAGTAGTCTAGCGGGAGGGTCGAACACCGGGGAGCTGTTTTTT,CASSLAGGSNTGELFF
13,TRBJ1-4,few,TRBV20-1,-,TGCAGTGCTAGAGCCCAGGGACGTGAAAAACTGTTTTTT,CSARAQGREKLFF
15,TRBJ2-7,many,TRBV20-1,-,TGCAGTGCTAGCGGCTACGCGGGCTCTCCCTACGAGCAGTACTTC,CSASGYAGSPYEQYF
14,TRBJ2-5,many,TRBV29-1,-,TGCAGCGTTGAAGATCGGCAAGGGTTGGGGGCCCAGTACTTC,CSVEDRQGLGAQYF